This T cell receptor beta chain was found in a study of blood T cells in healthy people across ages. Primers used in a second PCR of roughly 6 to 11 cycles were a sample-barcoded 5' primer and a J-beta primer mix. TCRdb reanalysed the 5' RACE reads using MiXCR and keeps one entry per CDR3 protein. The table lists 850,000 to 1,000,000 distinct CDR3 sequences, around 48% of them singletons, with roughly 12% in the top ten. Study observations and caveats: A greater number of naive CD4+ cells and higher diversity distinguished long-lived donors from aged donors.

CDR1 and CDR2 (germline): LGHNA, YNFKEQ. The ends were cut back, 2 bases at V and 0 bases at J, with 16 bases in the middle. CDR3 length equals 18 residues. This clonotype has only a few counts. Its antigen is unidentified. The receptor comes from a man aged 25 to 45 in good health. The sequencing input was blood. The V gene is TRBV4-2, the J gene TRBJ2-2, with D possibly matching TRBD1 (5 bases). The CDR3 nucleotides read TGTGCCAGCAGCCAACCCACCAGACAGAGATCGAACACCGGGGAGCTGTTTTTT. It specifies CASSQPTRQRSNTGELFF.